This TCR beta chain was sequenced during a study of cytomegalovirus exposure and HLA in healthy donors. General observations from the study: Per a prior analysis, the majority of TCR beta V segments were productive roughly 90% or roughly 30% of the time.

The CDR3 consists of 15 residues. Looked up from germline, CDR1 is MDHEN and CDR2 is SYDVKM. Losses at the gene ends were 6 bases for V and 1 base for J; bases not matched to a gene: 7. The primer mix had 60 Vbeta and 13 Jbeta primers. The method was immunoSEQ multiplex PCR; TCRdb's version includes in-frame clones alone and lacks a portion of them. The sample yields 65,000 to 85,000 clones, 84% seen once. Details on this clone: Its specificity is not known.

The sequence derives from a woman aged 45-60 years in good health and CMV-seronegative. V usage is TRBV28 and J usage is TRBJ1-1; 8 bases are a match to TRBD1. Sequenced material: PBMCs. DNA for the CDR3: TGTGCCAGCAGCCCCGCCGGGACAGGGAACACTGAAGCTTTCTTT. Translating it yields CASSPAGTGNTEAFF.